Listed below are T cell receptor beta chains from one sample, sequenced in a study of blood T cell repertoires in COVID-19. TCRdb keeps only in-frame clones here, not all; method: immunoSEQ multiplex PCR. The table has about 180,000 clones, 80% to 90% seen once; the top ten hold approximately 13%. Input material: peripheral blood. The receptor source for this set is a woman in her 70s with COVID-19, enrolled during active disease. Each CDR3 is given with its conserved first and last residue. D genes are given only for firm matches. A clone size is listed for some rows: how often the clone was seen (once, few, many), or a class if it is expanded.

d_gene: TRBD2
v_gene: TRBV4-2
abundance: NA
j_gene: TRBJ2-1
CDR3aa: CASSQVGLASGSEEQFF
CDR3nt: TGTGCCAGCAGCCAAGTTGGTTTGGCTAGCGGGAGCGAGGAGCAGTTCTTC

d_gene: NA
v_gene: TRBV7-7
abundance: NA
j_gene: TRBJ1-2
CDR3aa: CASSCRARGSYGYTF
CDR3nt: TGTGCTAGCAGCTGCCGGGCAAGGGGGTCCTATGGCTACACCTTC

d_gene: TRBD1
v_gene: TRBV3-1/TRBV3-2
abundance: NA
j_gene: TRBJ1-5
CDR3aa: CASSPTGGDQPQHF
CDR3nt: TGTGCCAGCAGCCCGACAGGGGGCGATCAGCCCCAGCATTTT

d_gene: NA
v_gene: TRBV28
abundance: NA
j_gene: TRBJ1-2
CDR3aa: CASSPRRGYGYTF
CDR3nt: TGTGCCAGCAGTCCCCGTAGGGGATATGGCTACACCTTC

d_gene: TRBD1
v_gene: TRBV28
abundance: NA
j_gene: TRBJ2-7
CDR3aa: CASSAGQERKQYF
CDR3nt: TGTGCCAGCAGCGCCGGACAGGAACGAAAGCAGTACTTC

d_gene: NA
v_gene: TRBV9
abundance: NA
j_gene: TRBJ1-1
CDR3aa: CASSVGPGGRNTEAFF
CDR3nt: TGTGCCAGCAGCGTAGGGCCCGGGGGGAGGAACACTGAAGCTTTCTTT

d_gene: NA
v_gene: TRBV7-9
abundance: once
j_gene: TRBJ1-1
CDR3aa: CASSFQGGEAFF
CDR3nt: TGTGCCAGCAGTTTCCAGGGAGGGGAAGCTTTCTTT

d_gene: NA
v_gene: TRBV28
abundance: few
j_gene: TRBJ1-5
CDR3aa: CATLLDSYQPQHF
CDR3nt: TGTGCCACCCTCCTGGACAGCTATCAGCCCCAGCATTTT

d_gene: NA
v_gene: TRBV7-3
abundance: NA
j_gene: TRBJ2-1
CDR3aa: CASSLFRTEVNEQFF
CDR3nt: TGTGCCAGCAGCTTATTTCGGACAGAAGTTAATGAGCAGTTCTTC

d_gene: NA
v_gene: TRBV7-9
abundance: once
j_gene: TRBJ1-6
CDR3aa: CASSLVGQPSALHF
CDR3nt: TGTGCCAGCAGCTTAGTTGGACAGCCCTCGGCCCTCCACTTT

d_gene: NA
v_gene: TRBV2
abundance: NA
j_gene: TRBJ1-4
CDR3aa: CASKVPRQPHEKLFF
CDR3nt: TGTGCCAGCAAGGTGCCGAGACAGCCTCATGAAAAACTGTTTTTT

d_gene: NA
v_gene: TRBV30
abundance: once
j_gene: TRBJ2-2
CDR3aa: CAWSVLTRHTGELFF
CDR3nt: TGTGCCTGGAGTGTACTAACTAGGCACACCGGGGAGCTGTTTTTT

d_gene: TRBD2
v_gene: TRBV4-3
abundance: once
j_gene: TRBJ2-2
CDR3aa: CASSQERGRNTGELFF
CDR3nt: TGCGCCAGCAGCCAAGAACGCGGGAGGAACACCGGGGAGCTGTTTTTT

d_gene: NA
v_gene: TRBV29-1
abundance: NA
j_gene: TRBJ1-1
CDR3aa: CSVNGRRTNTEAFF
CDR3nt: TGCAGCGTTAACGGGAGACGAACGAACACTGAAGCTTTCTTT

d_gene: NA
v_gene: TRBV7-8
abundance: few
j_gene: TRBJ2-7
CDR3aa: CASSLGRAPDHYEQYF
CDR3nt: TGTGCCAGCAGCTTAGGCAGGGCTCCGGACCACTACGAGCAGTACTTC

d_gene: TRBD1
v_gene: TRBV2
abundance: NA
j_gene: TRBJ2-2
CDR3aa: CASTTGGGELFF
CDR3nt: TGTGCCAGCACCACAGGGGGCGGGGAGCTGTTTTTT

d_gene: NA
v_gene: TRBV6-4
abundance: NA
j_gene: TRBJ2-1
CDR3aa: CASSLGAGMRNEQFF
CDR3nt: TGTGCCAGCAGTTTAGGGGCAGGGATGAGGAATGAGCAGTTCTTC

d_gene: NA
v_gene: TRBV5-1
abundance: NA
j_gene: TRBJ1-4
CDR3aa: CASSSPGGDEKLFF
CDR3nt: TGCGCCAGCAGCTCACCTGGAGGGGATGAAAAACTGTTTTTT

d_gene: NA
v_gene: TRBV2
abundance: NA
j_gene: TRBJ2-5
CDR3aa: CASNLQGVQETQYF
CDR3nt: TGTGCCAGCAATTTACAAGGAGTCCAAGAGACCCAGTACTTC

d_gene: TRBD1
v_gene: TRBV4-2
abundance: NA
j_gene: TRBJ1-2
CDR3aa: CASSQYRGPYGYTF
CDR3nt: TGTGCCAGCAGCCAATACAGGGGTCCCTATGGCTACACCTTC

d_gene: NA
v_gene: TRBV11-3
abundance: NA
j_gene: TRBJ1-1
CDR3aa: CASSVRQESRAFF
CDR3nt: TGTGCCAGCAGCGTCCGACAGGAGTCAAGGGCTTTCTTT

d_gene: NA
v_gene: TRBV7-9
abundance: NA
j_gene: TRBJ2-1
CDR3aa: CASSTNRDTVYNEQFF
CDR3nt: TGTGCCAGCAGCACGAACCGGGACACCGTATACAATGAGCAGTTCTTC

d_gene: TRBD1
v_gene: TRBV19
abundance: NA
j_gene: TRBJ2-5
CDR3aa: CASAPTEYRGFQETQYF
CDR3nt: TGTGCCAGCGCCCCGACCGAATACAGGGGCTTCCAAGAGACCCAGTACTTC

d_gene: TRBD2
v_gene: TRBV7-3
abundance: NA
j_gene: TRBJ2-3
CDR3aa: CASSLDGRSTDTQYF
CDR3nt: TGTGCCAGCAGCTTAGACGGGAGGTCCACAGATACGCAGTATTTT

d_gene: NA
v_gene: TRBV5-5
abundance: NA
j_gene: TRBJ1-1
CDR3aa: CASSLVGGMNTEAFF
CDR3nt: TGTGCCAGCAGCTTGGTTGGAGGGATGAATACTGAAGCTTTCTTT

d_gene: NA
v_gene: TRBV5-6
abundance: once
j_gene: TRBJ1-1
CDR3aa: CASSIQGEAFF
CDR3nt: TGTGCCAGCAGCATCCAGGGAGAAGCTTTCTTT

d_gene: TRBD1
v_gene: TRBV6-5
abundance: NA
j_gene: TRBJ2-5
CDR3aa: CASSRTGRETQYF
CDR3nt: TGTGCCAGCAGTAGGACAGGGAGAGAGACCCAGTACTTC

d_gene: TRBD2
v_gene: TRBV2
abundance: once
j_gene: TRBJ2-1
CDR3aa: CASSGSSGHNEQFF
CDR3nt: TGTGCCAGTAGTGGGTCTAGCGGACACAATGAGCAGTTCTTC

d_gene: TRBD1
v_gene: TRBV24-1
abundance: NA
j_gene: TRBJ1-5
CDR3aa: CATSDRGWQPQHF
CDR3nt: TGTGCCACCAGTGACAGGGGGTGGCAGCCCCAGCATTTT

d_gene: NA
v_gene: TRBV5-1
abundance: once
j_gene: TRBJ1-5
CDR3aa: CASSLGDTSNQPQHF
CDR3nt: TGCGCCAGCAGCTTGGGGGACACGAGCAATCAGCCCCAGCATTTT

d_gene: NA
v_gene: TRBV19
abundance: NA
j_gene: TRBJ1-1
CDR3aa: CASSILQTGSRANTEAFF
CDR3nt: TGTGCCAGTAGTATATTGCAAACGGGTTCGAGAGCGAACACTGAAGCTTTCTTT

d_gene: NA
v_gene: TRBV7-3
abundance: NA
j_gene: TRBJ2-1
CDR3aa: CASSLDEGLYNEQFF
CDR3nt: TGTGCCAGCAGCTTAGACGAGGGCCTTTACAATGAGCAGTTCTTC

d_gene: NA
v_gene: TRBV28
abundance: NA
j_gene: TRBJ1-3
CDR3aa: CASGGGAGNTIYF
CDR3nt: TGTGCCAGCGGGGGGGGAGCTGGAAACACCATATATTTT

d_gene: NA
v_gene: TRBV5-1
abundance: NA
j_gene: TRBJ2-3
CDR3aa: CASSPTGDTDTQYF
CDR3nt: TGCGCCAGCAGCCCGACGGGAGATACAGATACGCAGTATTTT

d_gene: TRBD1
v_gene: TRBV4-1
abundance: NA
j_gene: TRBJ2-1
CDR3aa: CASSQGAARGLSYNEQFF
CDR3nt: TGCGCCAGCAGCCAAGGGGCCGCTAGGGGGCTCTCCTACAATGAGCAGTTCTTC

d_gene: TRBD1
v_gene: TRBV2
abundance: NA
j_gene: TRBJ1-2
CDR3aa: CASNRDRGLVNYGYTF
CDR3nt: TGTGCCAGCAACCGGGACAGGGGATTAGTGAACTATGGCTACACCTTC

d_gene: TRBD1
v_gene: TRBV6-5
abundance: NA
j_gene: TRBJ2-5
CDR3aa: CASSQMDRVRETQYF
CDR3nt: TGTGCCAGCAGTCAAATGGACAGGGTTCGGGAGACCCAGTACTTC

d_gene: NA
v_gene: TRBV2
abundance: NA
j_gene: TRBJ1-5
CDR3aa: CASSFRVRQPQHF
CDR3nt: TGTGCCAGCAGTTTCAGGGTTCGTCAGCCCCAGCATTTT

d_gene: NA
v_gene: TRBV3-1/TRBV3-2
abundance: once
j_gene: TRBJ2-5
CDR3aa: CASSPTDLGAQYF
CDR3nt: TGTGCCAGCAGCCCGACAGACCTAGGGGCCCAGTACTTC

d_gene: TRBD2
v_gene: TRBV2
abundance: NA
j_gene: TRBJ2-7
CDR3aa: CASSETASGRGEQYF
CDR3nt: TGTGCCAGCAGTGAAACCGCTAGCGGGAGAGGTGAGCAGTACTTC

d_gene: NA
v_gene: TRBV15
abundance: NA
j_gene: TRBJ1-6
CDR3aa: CATSRDLTGSYNSPLHF
CDR3nt: TGTGCCACCAGCAGAGATCTTACCGGCTCCTATAATTCACCCCTCCACTTT

d_gene: NA
v_gene: TRBV6-1
abundance: few
j_gene: TRBJ2-7
CDR3aa: CASSEYRTASYEQYF
CDR3nt: TGTGCCAGCAGTGAATATCGGACAGCCTCCTACGAGCAGTACTTC

d_gene: TRBD1
v_gene: TRBV7-9
abundance: NA
j_gene: TRBJ1-2
CDR3aa: CASSFLETGGGDGYTF
CDR3nt: TGTGCCAGCAGCTTCCTCGAAACAGGGGGCGGCGATGGCTACACCTTC

d_gene: NA
v_gene: TRBV4-2
abundance: NA
j_gene: TRBJ2-6
CDR3aa: CASSQDQGSGANVLTF
CDR3nt: TGTGCCAGCAGCCAGGACCAGGGCTCTGGGGCCAACGTCCTGACTTTC

d_gene: NA
v_gene: TRBV19
abundance: NA
j_gene: TRBJ2-3
CDR3aa: CASSRNSPPTDTQYF
CDR3nt: TGTGCCAGTAGTAGAAATAGCCCTCCCACAGATACGCAGTATTTT

d_gene: NA
v_gene: TRBV5-4
abundance: NA
j_gene: TRBJ1-1
CDR3aa: CASSLAGWSLYTEAFF
CDR3nt: TGTGCCAGCAGCTTGGCGGGGTGGTCGTTGTACACTGAAGCTTTCTTT